This T cell receptor (beta chain) stems from a study of blood T cell repertoires in COVID-19. About the research overall: PBMCs, B-cell-depleted T cells, or T cells were the source of the cDNA or gDNA that made up the material.

TCRdb's copy holds only in-frame clones and misses some; the assay was immunoSEQ multiplex PCR. The data show approximately 89,000 clones, with 90% to 95% seen just once and about 4.7% held by the top ten. There are 15 residues in the CDR3. J gave up 3 bases and V 6 bases, and 8 bases lay outside the gene matches. The V gene's germline CDR1 is SGHKS and CDR2 YYEKEE (reference sequence). This chain joins TRBV5-5 and TRBJ2-1, with 8 positions matching TRBD1. The material sequenced was peripheral blood. The clonotype was recovered from a human donor with active COVID-19. The donor label of this sample is uncertain. CDR3 sequence reads: CASKIGTGLYNEQFF. DNA of the CDR3: TGTGCCAGCAAAATAGGGACAGGACTCTACAATGAGCAGTTCTTC.